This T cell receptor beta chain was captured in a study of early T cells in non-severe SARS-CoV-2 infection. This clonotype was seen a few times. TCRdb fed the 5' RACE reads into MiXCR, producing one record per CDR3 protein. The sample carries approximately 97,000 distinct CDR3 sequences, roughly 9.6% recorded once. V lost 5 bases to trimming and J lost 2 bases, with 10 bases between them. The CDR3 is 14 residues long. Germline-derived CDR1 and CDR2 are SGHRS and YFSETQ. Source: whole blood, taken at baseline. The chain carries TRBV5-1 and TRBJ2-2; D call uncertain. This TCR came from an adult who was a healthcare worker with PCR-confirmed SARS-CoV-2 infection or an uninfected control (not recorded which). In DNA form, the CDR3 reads TGCGCCAGCAGTTTTACAGTTAACACCGGGGAGCTGTTTTTT. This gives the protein CASSFTVNTGELFF.